These 17 T cell receptor beta chains came from one sample sequenced in a study of CD8 T cells in Susac syndrome. Random-hexamer reverse transcription was applied to about 0.5 to 1 ug RNA. TCRdb redid the calling of the immunoSEQ multiplex PCR reads with MiXCR, one entry per CDR3 protein. The sample lists some 250,000 distinct CDR3 sequences, approximately 95% occurring once. The sample comprised CD4+ T cells from PBMCs. These receptors were collected from a human donor with Susac syndrome.

The V and J genes are TRBV29-1 and TRBJ2-7; D may be TRBD2 (5 bases). Germline-derived CDR1 and CDR2 are SQVTM and ANQGSEA. There are 16 residues in the CDR3. V was pared by 5 bases and J by 0 bases, with 20 bases between. Written as DNA, the CDR3 is TGCAGCGTTAACGGGGTGGCGGGCCACCCCTCCTACGAGCAGTACTTC. Protein sequence: CSVNGVAGHPSYEQYF.

The CDR3 here is CASSYEGMDTEAFF. The CDR3 DNA follows: TGTGCCAGCAGTTACGAGGGAATGGACACTGAAGCTTTCTTT. V usage is TRBV6-6 and J usage is TRBJ1-1; D is uncertain. Germline-derived CDR1 and CDR2 are MNHNY and SVGAGI (reference sequence). This CDR3 spans 14 amino acids. The ends were cut back, 2 bases at V and 3 bases at J, with 10 bases in the middle.

The chain links TRBV4-2 to TRBJ1-2; weak D call: TRBD1 (6 bases). Trimming removed 0 bases at V and 5 bases at J, with 22 bases between. Germline values: CDR1 LGHNA, CDR2 YNFKEQ. The CDR3 runs to 18 residues. The CDR3 coding sequence is TGTGCCAGCAGCCAAGATCACCTTCTAAGGGGGGCAGGTTATGGCTACACCTTC. Protein sequence: CASSQDHLLRGAGYGYTF.

This clonotype was recorded once. The chain uses TRBV5-1 and TRBJ1-1, with 10 bases fitting TRBD1. The V gene end was trimmed by 5 bases and the J gene end by 0 bases; junction bases not matched to a gene: 10. CDR3 size: 17 residues. Germline V gene sequence: CDR1 SGHRS, CDR2 YFSETQ. CDR3 DNA sequence: TGCGCCAGCAGGTGGGACAGGGGCCTGAGTTTGAACACTGAAGCTTTCTTT. It is translated as CASRWDRGLSLNTEAFF.

The chain couples TRBV20-1 to TRBJ2-5; 9 nucleotides agree with TRBD1. The J segment lost 3 bases and the V segment lost 8 bases, leaving 4 bases of the junction unmatched. Germline CDR1 and CDR2: DFQATT and SNEGSKA (reference sequence). This CDR3 is 12 amino acids long. CDR3 residues: CSSRQGEETQYF. CDR3 nucleotide sequence: TGCAGTAGCCGACAGGGGGAAGAGACCCAGTACTTC.

V and J are TRBV3-1 and TRBJ2-3, with D hard to call. Germline CDR1 reads LGHDT; CDR2 reads YNNKEL (reference sequence). V was clipped by 2 bases and J by 3 bases, with 12 bases between them. This CDR3 region has 15 residues. For the CDR3, the DNA is TGTGCCAGCAGCCAACGAGACCACGGTACAGATACGCAGTATTTT. This encodes CASSQRDHGTDTQYF.

The chain is built from TRBV30 and TRBJ1-1, with TRBD1 identical over 10 bases. CDR3 length equals 13 residues. Per the germline V gene, CDR1 is GTSNPN and CDR2 is SVGIG (reference sequence). J gave up 7 bases and V 3 bases, and 5 bases lay outside the gene matches. The CDR3 bases are TGTGCCTGGAGCCTGGGACAGGGGAGTGAAGCTTTCTTT. Translating it yields CAWSLGQGSEAFF.

V gene TRBV14 combines with J gene TRBJ1-1; 9 nucleotides match TRBD1. The length of the CDR3 is 17 residues. Looked up from germline, CDR1 is SGHDN and CDR2 is FVKESK. V shed 3 bases and J 0 bases; nucleotides not matched to a gene: 8. The CDR3 here is CASSQDRDRAMNTEAFF. CDR3 nucleotides: TGTGCCAGCAGCCAGGACCGGGACAGGGCCATGAACACTGAAGCTTTCTTT.

V usage is TRBV7-9 and J usage is TRBJ2-1; D is undetermined. CDR3 length equals 18 residues. Between the trimmed V and J ends, which lost 7 bases and 0 bases, there was a span of 22 bases. Germline CDR1 SEHNR, CDR2 FQNEAQ (reference sequence). The CDR3 DNA reads TGTGCCAGCACCCCCTGGGTCTCTGTGACCAGCTCCTACAATGAGCAGTTCTTC. This translates into CASTPWVSVTSSYNEQFF.

The gene calls are TRBV6-6 and TRBJ2-6; D perhaps matches TRBD2 (5 bases). The ends were cut back, 0 bases at V and 0 bases at J, with 6 bases in the middle. The CDR3 loop spans 16 amino acids. From germline, CDR1 is MNHNY and CDR2 SVGAGI (reference sequence). The CDR3 bases are TGTGCCAGCAGTTACTCGGCGGGCTCTGGGGCCAACGTCCTGACTTTC. It specifies CASSYSAGSGANVLTF.

The V call is TRBV11-2, the J call TRBJ1-4; D possibly corresponds to TRBD1 (6 bases). The germline V gene has CDR1 SGHAT and CDR2 FQNNGV. Trimming pared 5 bases from V and 7 bases from J, leaving 23 bases between. This CDR3 region has 17 residues. CDR3 DNA: TGTGCCAGCAGCCCCCTGCCCCAGACAGGATGGCCTGAAAAACTGTTTTTT. Translating it yields CASSPLPQTGWPEKLFF.

V gene TRBV30 combines with J gene TRBJ2-7; D possibly corresponds to TRBD2 (5 bases). Germline V lookup: CDR1 GTSNPN, CDR2 SVGIG (reference sequence). The CDR3 loop spans 13 amino acids. Trimming pared 2 bases from V and 3 bases from J, leaving 11 bases between. CDR3 DNA: TGTGCCTGGAGTCCAGGACTGAGCTACGAGCAGTACTTC. Protein product: CAWSPGLSYEQYF.

The chain carries TRBV16 and TRBJ1-5, with D unclear. Germline CDR1 and CDR2: KGHSY and FQNENV. The V end lost 0 bases, the J end lost 2 bases, and 5 bases lay between the germline ends. The CDR3 has 14 amino acids. CDR3 nucleotide sequence: TGTGCCAGCAGCCAATCAACTCGCAATCAGCCCCAGCATTTT. This codes for CASSQSTRNQPQHF.

The chain combines TRBV19 with TRBJ1-3, with D unclear. The CDR3 extends over 10 amino acids. CDR1 is LNHDA and CDR2 is SQIVND in the germline V gene (reference sequence). V gave up 6 bases and J gave up 4 bases, with 1 base separating them. The CDR3 DNA is TGTGCCAGTAGAGGAAACACCATATATTTT. Translation: CASRGNTIYF.

This chain joins TRBV4-1 and TRBJ2-7; no clear D gene. The V end lost 4 bases, the J end lost 1 base, and 11 bases lay between the germline ends. This CDR3 has 14 residues. Germline V gives CDR1 MGHRA, CDR2 YSYEKL. The CDR3 protein is CASSRASGSYEQYF. DNA for the CDR3: TGCGCCAGCAGCCGAGCCAGTGGGTCCTACGAGCAGTACTTC.

The rearrangement links TRBV2 to TRBJ1-6, with 7 bases lining up with TRBD1. Per germline, CDR1 SNHLY and CDR2 FYNNEI. This CDR3 is built from 13 residues. Trimming took 2 bases from V and 13 from J; bases not matched to a gene: 5. The CDR3: CASSEQGEFPLHF. The CDR3 nucleotides read TGTGCCAGCAGTGAACAGGGGGAATTTCCCCTCCACTTT.

This chain connects TRBV5-4 to TRBJ2-7, with D unclear. V gave up 3 bases and J gave up 5 bases, with 15 bases separating them. Germline loops: CDR1 SGHNT, CDR2 YYREEE (reference sequence). The CDR3 consists of 14 residues. DNA of the CDR3: TGTGCCAGCAGCTCCCAAGGGTACCCCAACGAGCAGTACTTC. Translated: CASSSQGYPNEQYF. Variable domain in full (rest from reference TRBV5-4 and TRBJ2-7): ETGVTQSPTHLIKTRGQQVTLRCSSQSGHNTVSWYQQALGQGPQFIFQYYREEENGRGNFPPRFSGLQFPNYSSELNVNALELDDSALYLCASSSQGYPNEQYFGPGTRLTVT.